This is a list of T cell receptor beta chains from one sample in a study of blood T cell repertoires in COVID-19. The protocol was immunoSEQ multiplex PCR, while the TCRdb copy is restricted to in-frame clones and leaves out a portion. The sample has around 340,000 clones; around 83% are singletons. The material sequenced was peripheral blood. The receptors here all came from a man aged 25-40 years with active or convalescent COVID-19. Each CDR3 is given with its conserved first and last residue. Fields, in order: J gene, clone size, D gene, V gene, CDR3 protein, CDR3 DNA. A D gene is named only where the DNA matches it firmly. Only part of the rows carry a size: once, few, many, or a class if the clone is expanded.

>TRBJ2-2|-|-|TRBV15
CATSRGHRATGELFF
TGTGCCACCAGCAGAGGTCACAGGGCCACCGGGGAGCTGTTTTTT
>TRBJ2-5|-|-|TRBV6-6
CAGSGEYQETQYF
TGTGCGGGCTCCGGGGAGTACCAAGAGACCCAGTACTTC
>TRBJ2-2|-|-|TRBV7-2
CASSVLAPGELFF
TGTGCCAGCAGCGTTTTGGCACCCGGGGAGCTGTTTTTT
>TRBJ2-7|-|TRBD2|TRBV6-2/TRBV6-3
CASSYSRLAGDYEQYF
TGTGCCAGCAGTTACTCGAGACTAGCGGGCGACTACGAGCAGTACTTC
>TRBJ1-2|-|TRBD1|TRBV6-1
CASSETGGASGYTF
TGTGCCAGCAGTGAGACAGGGGGGGCGAGTGGCTACACCTTC
>TRBJ1-5|-|-|TRBV28
CASSPPGQPQHF
TGTGCCAGCAGCCCCCCGGGGCAGCCCCAGCATTTT
>TRBJ2-3|-|-|TRBV6-4
CASSEAPGSTDTQYF
TGTGCCAGCAGTGAAGCCCCGGGAAGCACAGATACGCAGTATTTT
>TRBJ2-2|-|-|TRBV11-2
CASSLEGGRSAGELFF
TGTGCCAGCAGCTTAGAAGGCGGCAGAAGTGCCGGGGAGCTGTTTTTT
>TRBJ2-2|-|-|TRBV7-5
CVRSLGRLTLGHRNTGELFF
TGTGTCAGAAGCTTAGGACGTTTGACATTGGGACACCGAAACACCGGGGAGCTGTTTTTT
>TRBJ2-3|-|-|TRBV5-1
CASSLSGSTDTQYF
TGCGCCAGCAGCTTAAGCGGAAGCACAGATACGCAGTATTTT
>TRBJ2-1|-|TRBD2|TRBV9
CASSDGTSGNLDEQFF
TGTGCCAGCAGCGACGGGACTAGCGGGAATTTAGATGAGCAGTTCTTC
>TRBJ2-7|few|TRBD2|TRBV28
CASSQTSGSGREQYF
TGTGCCAGCAGTCAGACTAGCGGGAGTGGGCGCGAGCAGTACTTC
>TRBJ2-7|-|TRBD2|TRBV10-3
CAIRGGWGSSYEQYF
TGTGCCATCAGGGGAGGGTGGGGGAGCTCCTACGAGCAGTACTTC
>TRBJ1-1|few|-|TRBV6-2/TRBV6-3
CASSYSNRGNTEAFF
TGTGCCAGCAGTTACTCGAATCGAGGGAACACTGAAGCTTTCTTT
>TRBJ2-5|-|-|TRBV7-8
CASVRAFREETQYF
TGTGCCAGCGTGAGAGCCTTCAGGGAAGAGACCCAGTACTTC
>TRBJ1-1|few|-|TRBV7-3
CASSIGRDTEAFF
TGTGCCAGCAGCATAGGCAGGGACACTGAAGCTTTCTTT
>TRBJ1-2|-|-|TRBV27
CASSLSPGVNYGYTF
TGTGCCAGCAGTTTAAGTCCAGGGGTGAACTATGGCTACACCTTC
>TRBJ2-2|-|-|TRBV4-1
CASSFRLRPNTGELFF
TGCGCCAGCAGCTTCCGACTCCGCCCGAACACCGGGGAGCTGTTTTTT
>TRBJ2-2|-|TRBD1|TRBV9
CATGQGVTGELFF
TGTGCGACGGGACAGGGAGTTACCGGGGAGCTGTTTTTT
>TRBJ1-1|-|-|TRBV19
CASSMGHMNTEAFF
TGTGCCAGTAGTATGGGACATATGAACACTGAAGCTTTCTTT
>TRBJ1-2|-|-|TRBV29-1
CSARHGVDYGYTF
TGCAGCGCCCGACACGGGGTTGACTATGGCTACACCTTC
>TRBJ1-3|-|TRBD1|TRBV28
CASSPLTGGRGNTIYF
TGTGCCAGCAGTCCCCTGACAGGGGGCCGTGGAAACACCATATATTTT
>TRBJ1-3|-|-|TRBV11-2
CASTWRGADTIYF
TGTGCCAGCACCTGGAGGGGTGCGGACACCATATATTTT
>TRBJ1-4|-|-|TRBV29-1
CSVEVGGGEKLFF
TGCAGCGTTGAAGTGGGCGGGGGGGAAAAACTGTTTTTT
>TRBJ1-2|-|TRBD1|TRBV6-5
CASRDRDRDINGYTF
TGTGCCAGCAGAGACCGGGACAGGGATATAAATGGCTACACCTTC
>TRBJ2-7|-|-|TRBV6-1
CASSEVGGSYEQYF
TGTGCCAGCAGTGAAGTCGGGGGCTCCTACGAGCAGTACTTC
>TRBJ2-2|-|-|TRBV12-3/TRBV12-4
CASSPGVTGELFF
TGTGCCAGCAGTCCAGGGGTCACCGGGGAGCTGTTTTTT
>TRBJ1-4|-|-|TRBV11-3
CASSLARGEKLFF
TGTGCCAGCAGCTTAGCGCGGGGTGAAAAACTGTTTTTT
>TRBJ1-2|-|TRBD1|TRBV7-8
CASSPARVAETGAHGYTF
TGTGCCAGCAGCCCAGCCAGAGTGGCCGAGACAGGGGCTCACGGCTACACCTTC
>TRBJ2-2|-|TRBD2|TRBV5-6
CASSLEGWRSGGTGELFF
TGTGCCAGCAGCTTGGAAGGGTGGCGTAGCGGGGGTACCGGGGAGCTGTTTTTT
>TRBJ2-1|-|TRBD2|TRBV5-4
CASSLRGGAGNEQFF
TGTGCCAGCAGCTTACGCGGGGGGGCGGGTAATGAGCAGTTCTTC
>TRBJ2-1|-|TRBD2|TRBV2
CASSEGLAGGNEQFF
TGTGCCAGCAGTGAAGGTCTAGCGGGGGGAAATGAGCAGTTCTTC
>TRBJ2-1|-|TRBD2|TRBV24-1
CATSDGASGGFDEQFF
TGTGCCACCAGTGACGGGGCTAGCGGGGGTTTCGATGAGCAGTTCTTC
>TRBJ2-2|-|-|TRBV29-1
CSVGGTGELFF
TGCAGCGTTGGAGGCACCGGGGAGCTGTTTTTT
>TRBJ2-1|-|TRBD2|TRBV28
CASSFLKVAGDNEQFF
TGTGCCAGCAGTTTCCTCAAGGTAGCGGGAGACAATGAGCAGTTCTTC
>TRBJ2-4|-|-|TRBV6-2/TRBV6-3
CASSYFLTDSRNIQYF
TGTGCCAGCAGTTATTTCTTGACCGACAGTCGAAACATTCAGTACTTC
>TRBJ2-7|-|TRBD2|TRBV6-2/TRBV6-3
CASSSNLAGGAYEQYF
TGTGCCAGCAGCTCAAACCTAGCGGGAGGAGCCTACGAGCAGTACTTC
>TRBJ1-1|-|TRBD1|TRBV14
CASSSHRGLGTEAFF
TGTGCCAGCAGCTCCCACAGGGGCCTAGGTACTGAAGCTTTCTTT
>TRBJ2-2|-|-|TRBV4-1
CASSQRGTGELFF
TGCGCCAGCAGCCAAAGGGGGACCGGGGAGCTGTTTTTT
>TRBJ2-1|-|-|TRBV4-1
CASSQTRARLSYNEQFF
TGCGCCAGCAGCCAGACCAGGGCGAGGTTATCCTACAATGAGCAGTTCTTC
>TRBJ2-7|-|-|TRBV12-3/TRBV12-4
CASSLMDIYEQYF
TGTGCCAGCAGTTTAATGGACATCTACGAGCAGTACTTC
>TRBJ2-1|-|TRBD1|TRBV20-1
CSASEKGAPYNEQFF
TGCAGTGCTAGTGAGAAGGGGGCCCCTTACAATGAGCAGTTCTTC
>TRBJ2-1|-|TRBD1|TRBV5-1
CASSHRTGGYNDEQFF
TGCGCCAGCAGTCACCGGACAGGGGGATACAACGATGAGCAGTTCTTC
>TRBJ2-3|few|TRBD2|TRBV4-1
CASSQSSGREDTQYF
TGCGCCAGCAGCCAGTCCAGCGGGAGGGAAGATACGCAGTATTTT
>TRBJ2-1|few|TRBD2|TRBV7-6
CASSFAALAGAYNEQFF
TGTGCCAGCAGCTTCGCCGCCCTAGCGGGAGCCTACAATGAGCAGTTCTTC
>TRBJ1-2|once|-|TRBV7-3
CASSLSVVGPGTLAGYTF
TGTGCCAGCAGCTTATCCGTGGTGGGTCCAGGGACTTTGGCGGGCTACACCTTC
>TRBJ2-2|-|TRBD2|TRBV7-2
CASTLTSGSLVGELFF
TGTGCCAGCACCCTAACTAGCGGGAGCTTGGTCGGGGAGCTGTTTTTT
>TRBJ2-7|-|-|TRBV30
CAWRDKTGYEQYF
TGTGCCTGGAGAGACAAAACAGGATACGAGCAGTACTTC
>TRBJ1-1|-|-|TRBV12-3/TRBV12-4
CASSLAPTEAFF
TGTGCCAGCAGTTTGGCCCCCACTGAAGCTTTCTTT
>TRBJ1-1|-|TRBD1|TRBV27
CASSLGRGQGYHTEAFF
TGTGCCAGCAGTTTGGGTAGGGGACAGGGATATCACACTGAAGCTTTCTTT
>TRBJ1-6|-|TRBD1|TRBV6-5
CASDPGQGGSPLHF
TGTGCCAGCGATCCTGGACAGGGAGGATCACCCCTCCACTTT